The 26 T cell receptor beta chains in this list originate from one sample, sequenced in a study of post-analysis software for immune sequencing data. Whole-study results and caveats: TRBV5-6, TRBV5-1 and TRBV20-1 were among roughly five TRBV segments more frequent in patients than controls.

The antigens for these receptors are not known. Every TCR beta cDNA library bore unique molecular identifiers. TCRdb called the PCR reads again in MiXCR, with one record for every CDR3 protein. The sample has about 200,000 distinct CDR3 sequences, around 29% seen once. The sequenced sample consisted of blood. The receptors originated from a girl aged 2-17 years with multiple sclerosis.

This sequence joins TRBV20-1 and TRBJ2-5; 7 nucleotides match TRBD2. V trimming: 7 bases; J trimming: 5 bases; junction bases outside the gene matches: 19. The CDR3 consists of 16 residues. CDR1 DFQATT and CDR2 SNEGSKA come from the germline V gene (reference sequence). CDR3 nucleotides: TGCAGTGAGAAGAGGGTGGGGCGGGAGTTGGAGGAGACCCAGTACTTC. It encodes CSEKRVGRELEETQYF.

This clonotype was counted at least ten times. The chain is built from TRBV6-1 and TRBJ2-6, with D possibly TRBD1 on 5 matching bases. CDR3 length equals 15 residues. The germline V and J ends were trimmed by 2 bases and 4 bases, with 9 bases remaining between them. CDR1 MNHNS and CDR2 SASEGT come from the germline V gene. CDR3 amino acids: CASSEWTTGANVLTF. DNA for the CDR3: TGTGCCAGCAGTGAATGGACAACCGGGGCCAACGTCCTGACTTTC.

Remarks on this clonotype: Mismatch with germline at one junction end may stem from a read error. The J gene is TRBJ1-2, the V gene TRBV30, with D hard to call. The germline gives CDR1 GTSNPN, CDR2 SVGIG (reference sequence). This CDR3 spans 14 amino acids. Here the CDR3 DNA reads TGTGCCCGGAGTGTATACTGGGGTGACTATGGCTACACCTTC. Its translation is CARSVYWGDYGYTF.

A remark on this clonotype: This may come from a read error, since a much larger clone is one base off. The CDR3 loop is CSARSGSNNSPPHF. CDR3 nucleotides: TGCAGTGCTAGAAGTGGCTCCAATAATTCACCCCCCCACTTT. The rearrangement links TRBV20-1 to TRBJ1-6; D uncertain. Germline V gene data show CDR1 as DFQATT and CDR2 as SNEGSKA (reference sequence). The CDR3 loop spans 14 amino acids.

The V call is TRBV20-1, the J call TRBJ2-5; 7 bases line up with TRBD1. After removal of 5 bases from V and 1 base from J, the junction contained 4 bases not matched to a gene. The CDR3 loop spans 13 amino acids. Germline CDR1 and CDR2: DFQATT and SNEGSKA (reference sequence). CDR3 bases: TGCAGTGCTGTTGACAGGGTCCAAGAGACCCAGTACTTC. Translating it yields CSAVDRVQETQYF.

Worth noting for this clonotype: With a much larger clone just one base away, this may be a read error. This chain connects TRBV20-1 to TRBJ2-7; perhaps TRBD2 as D (5 bases). The CDR3 sequence is 12 residues long. The germline V gene has CDR1 DFQATT and CDR2 SNEGSKA (reference sequence). Deletions cut 6 bases from V and 3 bases from J, with 12 bases between. The CDR3 spells CSAPRGNYEQYV. The CDR3, as DNA: TGCAGTGCCCCCCGAGGGAACTACGAGCAGTACGTC.

Worth noting for this clonotype: A clone one base away is much larger, so this may be a read error. This chain connects TRBV20-1 to TRBJ2-4, with unresolved D. With 3 bases removed from V and 3 bases from J, the gap between germline ends came to 12 bases. Germline V lookup: CDR1 DFQATT, CDR2 SNEGSKA (reference sequence). The CDR3 covers 14 residues. The CDR3 protein is CSASEPVVKNIQYF. Here the CDR3 DNA reads TGCAGTGCTAGCGAGCCCGTAGTCAAAAACATTCAGTACTTC.

This clonotype was recorded a few times. The gene calls are TRBV20-1 and TRBJ2-1; D is undetermined. The CDR3 is made up of 14 amino acids. Germline V gene sequence: CDR1 DFQATT, CDR2 SNEGSKA (reference sequence). Deletions cut 0 bases from V and 10 bases from J, with 16 bases between. In nucleotides, the CDR3 is TGCAGTGCTAGAGATCCCTTTTTCAATGACGAGCAGTTCTTC. Translated: CSARDPFFNDEQFF.

This clonotype occurred a few times. The V call is TRBV3-1, the J call TRBJ1-2, with 9 bases matching TRBD1. CDR1 is LGHDT and CDR2 is YNNKEL in the germline V gene (reference sequence). This CDR3 is built from 16 residues. Trimming removed 4 bases from V and 2 bases from J; junction bases left unmatched: 8. In DNA, the CDR3 is TGTGCCAGCAGCCCAAGGACAGGGGCGTTCAACTATGGCTACACCTTC. It encodes CASSPRTGAFNYGYTF.

The rearrangement links TRBV9 to TRBJ2-2; D remains ambiguous. Germline V gives CDR1 SGDLS, CDR2 YYNGEE. The V gene lost 1 base and the J gene lost 8 bases, with 3 bases spanning the gap. This CDR3 is built from 11 residues. The CDR3 nucleotides read TGTGCCAGCAGCGTAAGAGGGGAGCTGTTTTTT. It translates to CASSVRGELFF. The whole variable domain, filled in from reference TRBV9 and TRBJ2-2, reads DSGVTQTPKHLITATGQRVTLRCSPRSGDLSVYWYQQSLDQGLQFLIQYYNGEERAKGNILERFSAQQFPDLHSELNLSSLELGDSALYFCASSVRGELFFGEGSRLTVL.

The rearrangement links TRBV5-1 to TRBJ2-5; D is unclear. Germline V gene data show CDR1 as SGHRS and CDR2 as YFSETQ. With 2 bases removed from V and 5 bases from J, the gap between germline ends came to 10 bases. The CDR3 runs 13 residues. The CDR3: CASSLTNPETQYF. In DNA form, the CDR3 reads TGCGCCAGCAGCTTAACAAACCCTGAGACCCAGTACTTC. Together with reference TRBV5-1 and TRBJ2-5, the CDR3 gives the full variable domain: KAGVTQTPRYLIKTRGQQVTLSCSPISGHRSVSWYQQTPGQGLQFLFEYFSETQRNKGNFPGRFSGRQFSNSRSEMNVSTLELGDSALYLCASSLTNPETQYFGPGTRLLVL.

This chain joins TRBV12-3 or TRBV12-4 and TRBJ1-5; D is undetermined. V lost 3 bases and J 7 bases, leaving 19 bases between the germline ends. This CDR3 is 16 amino acids long. The CDR3 spells CASSLTTTPQWQPQHF. CDR3 nucleotide sequence: TGTGCCAGCAGTTTGACCACGACCCCACAATGGCAGCCCCAGCATTTT.

In this sample, this clonotype turned up many times. V is TRBV5-1 and J is TRBJ2-1; a weak D match, TRBD2 (8 bases). Germline CDR1 and CDR2: SGHRS and YFSETQ. The CDR3 contains 15 residues. Between the trimmed V and J ends, which lost 6 bases and 9 bases, there was a span of 22 bases. The CDR3 DNA follows: TGCGCCAGCACCCCAGGGGGGACTAGGCCCTTTGAGCAGTTCTTC. Translating it yields CASTPGGTRPFEQFF.

This clonotype came up many times. The V and J genes are TRBV29-1 and TRBJ2-5, with D hard to call. The V and J ends lost 6 bases and 5 bases respectively, with 13 bases between them. CDR3 length: 12 amino acids. Germline CDR1 and CDR2: SQVTM and ANQGSEA. CDR3 residues: CSVGSYRETQYF. The DNA of the CDR3 is TGCAGCGTCGGGTCCTACCGGGAGACCCAGTACTTC. Filled out from reference TRBV29-1 and TRBJ2-5, the complete variable domain reads SAVISQKPSRDICQRGTSLTIQCQVDSQVTMMFWYRQQPGQSLTLIATANQGSEATYESGFVIDKFPISRPNLTFSTLTVSNMSPEDSSIYLCSVGSYRETQYFGPGTRLLVL.

As regards this clonotype: This may arise from a read error, as a much more abundant clone is one base away. This chain links TRBV6-5 with TRBJ2-5, with 9 positions matching TRBD1. The CDR3 runs 14 residues. Germline V gene lookup returns CDR1 MNHEY and CDR2 SVGAGI. CDR3 amino acids: CTSTRGQGGQTQYF. CDR3 coding DNA: TGTACCAGCACCCGGGGACAGGGCGGTCAGACCCAGTACTTC.

This clonotype was seen repeatedly, ten times or more. V usage is TRBV10-3 and J usage is TRBJ2-1; 11 positions match TRBD2. With V trimmed by 3 bases and J by 7 bases, 8 bases remained unmatched. CDR3 length equals 16 residues. Per germline, CDR1 ENHRY and CDR2 SYGVKD. The DNA of the CDR3 is TGTGCCATCAGTGATAGTACTAGCGGGAGCACGAATGAGCAGTTCTTC. It encodes CAISDSTSGSTNEQFF.

This clonotype was picked up many times. This chain connects TRBV20-1 to TRBJ2-7; D gene uncertain. Germline lookup yields CDR1 DFQATT and CDR2 SNEGSKA (reference sequence). V was pared by 6 bases and J by 3 bases, with 18 bases between. This CDR3 region has 14 residues. The CDR3 protein is CSATMESVHYEQYF. CDR3 nucleotides: TGCAGTGCCACCATGGAGAGCGTCCACTACGAGCAGTACTTC.

This clonotype was counted at least ten times. The CDR3 region has the DNA TGTGCCAGCAGTTTGAGTGGCAGCCAATACGAGCAGTACTTC. Translating gives CASSLSGSQYEQYF. The rearrangement uses TRBV12-3 or TRBV12-4 and TRBJ2-7; D is ambiguous. The CDR3 runs to 14 residues. Trimming cost V 3 bases and J 4 bases, with 13 bases left between them.

This clonotype was recorded a few times. The V call is TRBV12-3 or TRBV12-4, the J call TRBJ2-7; 9 bases fit TRBD1. This CDR3 has 14 residues. J was trimmed by 7 bases and V by 6 bases; bases with no gene match: 10. The CDR3 sequence: CASRVTGGYNEQYF. CDR3 bases: TGTGCCAGCAGAGTGACAGGGGGATACAATGAGCAGTACTTC.

For this clonotype: Germline is not matched at one junction end, which may reflect a read error. This sequence joins TRBV5-1 and TRBJ2-5; TRBD2 agrees at 8 bases. This CDR3 has 14 residues. Germline CDR1 is SGHRS and CDR2 is YFSETQ. In DNA form, the CDR3 reads TGCGCCGGCAGCTTGGCCGGGAGGGCCTCGGGGCAGTACTTC. Residues: CAGSLAGRASGQYF.

About this clonotype: A much larger clone differs from this one at a single base, so this may be a read error. The chain uses TRBV5-1 and TRBJ2-7, with a tentative D call TRBD1 (5 bases). Germline V gene data show CDR1 as SGHRS and CDR2 as YFSETQ. The CDR3 extends over 15 amino acids. The V gene lost 0 bases and the J gene lost 6 bases, with 16 bases spanning the gap. The CDR3 coding sequence is TGCGCCAGCAGCTTGGAAGGGGCCGTCCGTGGCGAGCAGTACTTC. This codes for CASSLEGAVRGEQYF.

The gene calls are TRBV20-1 and TRBJ2-3; 11 positions agree with TRBD2. CDR1 and CDR2 from the germline V gene are DFQATT and SNEGSKA (reference sequence). The CDR3 extends over 16 amino acids. V lost 3 bases to trimming and J lost 4 bases; unmatched junction nucleotides: 9. CDR3 sequence (DNA): TGCAGTGCTAGTGTTAGCGGGAGGGTAAACTCAGATACGCAGTATTTT. This gives the protein CSASVSGRVNSDTQYF.

The CDR3 sequence is CASSLEIPGGNTIYF. DNA for the CDR3: TGCGCCAGCAGCTTGGAAATCCCAGGAGGAAACACCATATATTTT. The chain combines TRBV5-1 with TRBJ1-3; no firm D call. Germline values: CDR1 SGHRS, CDR2 YFSETQ. Trimming took 0 bases from V and 4 from J, leaving 11 bases between them. The CDR3 runs 15 residues.

This chain joins TRBV5-1 and TRBJ2-7; 8 nucleotides agree with TRBD1. CDR3 length: 14 residues. V dropped 4 bases and J dropped 6; count of bases not matched to a gene: 9. CDR1 SGHRS and CDR2 YFSETQ come from the germline V gene. CDR3 nucleotide sequence: TGCGCCAGCAGCCCCGGGACAGGACGGGGCGAGCAGTACTTC. Its protein product is CASSPGTGRGEQYF.

This clonotype occurred many times. This chain connects TRBV5-1 to TRBJ2-1, with D perhaps TRBD1 (6 bases). In germline, CDR1 is SGHRS, CDR2 YFSETQ. The CDR3 consists of 16 residues. Between the trimmed V and J ends, which lost 6 bases and 4 bases, there was a span of 20 bases. In DNA, the CDR3 is TGCGCCAGCACCAATCCGGACAGACAAGTATACAATGAGCAGTTCTTC. Residues: CASTNPDRQVYNEQFF.

This clonotype occurred a few times. V and J are TRBV6-5 and TRBJ1-5, with D possibly matching TRBD1 (6 bases). V was shortened by 6 bases and J by 3 bases, with 9 bases between the two germline ends. The CDR3 covers 13 residues. Germline CDR1 and CDR2: MNHEY and SVGAGI. As DNA, the CDR3 is TGTGCCAGCAGAACAGGGAACAATCAGCCCCAGCATTTT. Protein: CASRTGNNQPQHF.